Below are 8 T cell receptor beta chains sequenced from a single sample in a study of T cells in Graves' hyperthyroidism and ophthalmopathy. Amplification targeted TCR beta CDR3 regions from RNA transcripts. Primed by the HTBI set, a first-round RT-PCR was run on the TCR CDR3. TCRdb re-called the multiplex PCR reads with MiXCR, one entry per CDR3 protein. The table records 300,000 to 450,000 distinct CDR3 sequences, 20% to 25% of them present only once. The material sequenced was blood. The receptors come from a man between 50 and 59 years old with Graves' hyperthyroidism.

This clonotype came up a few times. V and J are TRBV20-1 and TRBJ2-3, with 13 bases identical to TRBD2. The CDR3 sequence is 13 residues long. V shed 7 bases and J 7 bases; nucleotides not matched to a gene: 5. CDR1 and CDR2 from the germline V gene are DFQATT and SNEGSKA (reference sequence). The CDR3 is CSVLAGGPNTQYF. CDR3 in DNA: TGCAGTGTACTAGCGGGAGGGCCGAATACGCAGTATTTT.

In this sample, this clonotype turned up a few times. The chain's CDR3 is CAISLEAGRAGGEQYF. CDR3 DNA: TGTGCCATCAGCCTCGAGGCGGGGAGGGCCGGGGGCGAGCAGTACTTC. The chain uses TRBV10-3 and TRBJ2-7; 7 bases are shared with TRBD2. Germline values: CDR1 ENHRY, CDR2 SYGVKD. The CDR3 consists of 16 residues. V lost 6 bases to trimming and J lost 6 bases; unmatched junction nucleotides: 17.

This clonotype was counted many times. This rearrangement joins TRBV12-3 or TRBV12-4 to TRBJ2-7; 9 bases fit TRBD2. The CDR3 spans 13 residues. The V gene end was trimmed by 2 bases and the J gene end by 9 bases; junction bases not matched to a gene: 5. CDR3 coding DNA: TGTGCCAGCAGTTTATCCGCGGGAGGGGCGCAGTACTTC. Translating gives CASSLSAGGAQYF.

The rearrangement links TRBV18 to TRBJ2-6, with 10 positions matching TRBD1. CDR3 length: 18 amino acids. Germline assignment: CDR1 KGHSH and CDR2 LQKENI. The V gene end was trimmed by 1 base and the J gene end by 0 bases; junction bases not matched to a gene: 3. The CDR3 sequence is CASSPLGTGASGANVLTF. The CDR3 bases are TGTGCCAGCTCACCACTAGGGACAGGGGCCTCTGGGGCCAACGTCCTGACTTTC.

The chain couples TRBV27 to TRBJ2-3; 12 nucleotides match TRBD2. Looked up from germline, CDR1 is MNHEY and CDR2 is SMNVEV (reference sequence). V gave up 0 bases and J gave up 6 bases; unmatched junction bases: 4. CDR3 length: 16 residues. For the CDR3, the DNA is TGTGCCAGCAGTTTATCGGGACTAGCGGGCGGGGATACGCAGTATTTT. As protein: CASSLSGLAGGDTQYF.

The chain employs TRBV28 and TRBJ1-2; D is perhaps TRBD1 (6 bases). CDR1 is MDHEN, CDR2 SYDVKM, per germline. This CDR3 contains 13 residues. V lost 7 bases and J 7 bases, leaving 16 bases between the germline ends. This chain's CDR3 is CASTMRGAGGYTF. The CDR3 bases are TGTGCCAGCACCATGCGGGGGGCTGGTGGCTACACCTTC.

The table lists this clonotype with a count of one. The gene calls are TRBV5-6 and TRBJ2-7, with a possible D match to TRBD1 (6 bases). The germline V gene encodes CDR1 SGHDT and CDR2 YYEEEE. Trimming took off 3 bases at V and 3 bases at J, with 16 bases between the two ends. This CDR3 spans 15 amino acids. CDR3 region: CASSSQQGLGYEQYF. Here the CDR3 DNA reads TGTGCCAGCAGCTCGCAACAGGGTTTGGGCTACGAGCAGTACTTC.

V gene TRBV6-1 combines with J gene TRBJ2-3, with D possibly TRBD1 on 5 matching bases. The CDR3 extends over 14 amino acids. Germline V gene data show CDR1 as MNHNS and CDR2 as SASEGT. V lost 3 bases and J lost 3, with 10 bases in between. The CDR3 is CASSDRVRTDTQYF. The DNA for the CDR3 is TGTGCCAGCAGTGACAGGGTTCGAACAGATACGCAGTATTTT.